These T cell receptor beta chains were read from a single sample in a study of blood T cell repertoires in COVID-19. Measured with immunoSEQ multiplex PCR; TCRdb has only the in-frame clones, and not every one. The table records 200,000 to 250,000 clones, approximately 81% of them present only once. Input material: peripheral blood. The receptor set was obtained from a woman of 80 years or more with COVID-19, enrolled during active disease. Both conserved end residues are part of each CDR3. The D gene is left open where the match is weak. Clone size is stated in some rows and not others, as once, few, many or a class when expanded.

d_call	j_call	clone_size	v_call	cdr3_nt	cdr3_aa
TRBD2	TRBJ2-7	once	TRBV7-6	TGTGCCAGCAGCTCCTCCCCTAGCGGGGCCTCCTACGAGCAGTACTTC	CASSSSPSGASYEQYF
.	TRBJ2-1	.	TRBV12-3/TRBV12-4	TGTGCCAGCAGCCATCAGGAGCAGTTCTTC	CASSHQEQFF
.	TRBJ2-7	.	TRBV3-1/TRBV3-2	TGTGCCAGCAGCCAAGGAGGCAAGACCTACGAGCAGTACTTC	CASSQGGKTYEQYF
TRBD2	TRBJ2-1	.	TRBV7-9	TGTGCCAGCAGCTTACTAGCGGGGGGGAGCTCCTACAATGAGCAGTTCTTC	CASSLLAGGSSYNEQFF
.	TRBJ1-2	.	TRBV6-4	TGTGCCAGCAGTCCAGACAATGCGATTGGGGGCTACACCTTC	CASSPDNAIGGYTF
.	TRBJ2-1	.	TRBV29-1	TGCAGCATCGGGGATCCGGATGAGCAGTTCTTC	CSIGDPDEQFF
TRBD1	TRBJ1-3	.	TRBV6-1	TGTGCCAGCAGTGAAAGGGGGACAGTCTCTGGAAACACCATATATTTT	CASSERGTVSGNTIYF
TRBD1	TRBJ1-2	once	TRBV29-1	TGCAGCGTTGGAGGACAGGGGGGCGGCTACACCTTC	CSVGGQGGGYTF
TRBD1	TRBJ2-7	.	TRBV5-1	TGCGCCAGCAGCTTGGAACAGGGGAATCAGTACTTC	CASSLEQGNQYF
.	TRBJ2-3	.	TRBV7-9	TGTGCCAGCCTGAGGGTTGGGACAGATACGCAGTATTTT	CASLRVGTDTQYF
.	TRBJ1-1	once	TRBV6-5	TGTGCCAGCAGTTATTCAGTGGGGCGCACTGAAGCTTTCTTT	CASSYSVGRTEAFF
TRBD1	TRBJ2-3	.	TRBV6-4	TGTGCCAGCAGAGATAGGGACAGGAGCACAGATACGCAGTATTTT	CASRDRDRSTDTQYF
.	TRBJ1-2	.	TRBV19	TGTGCCAGTAGTCCAGGACGGGAGAGGTCGGATGGCTACACCTTC	CASSPGRERSDGYTF
TRBD1	TRBJ2-1	.	TRBV9	TGTGCCAGCAGCGTTACATTGGGACAGGGGGAAAATGAGCAGTTCTTC	CASSVTLGQGENEQFF
.	TRBJ1-2	.	TRBV7-9	TGTGCCAGCACTAACCTCTACGAGGGCTACACCTTC	CASTNLYEGYTF
.	TRBJ2-6	.	TRBV5-5	TGTGCCAGCAGCTTTCCTTCCAGGGTTGGGGCCAACGTCCTGACTTTC	CASSFPSRVGANVLTF
.	TRBJ2-3	.	TRBV6-1	TGTGCCAGCAGTGACGATGGACAGTTATTTTGGGGCACAGATACGCAGTATTTT	CASSDDGQLFWGTDTQYF
TRBD2	TRBJ2-1	.	TRBV28	TGTGCCAGCAGCAAATCAGTCGGCGGGGGGGCCCCCAATGAGCAGTTCTTC	CASSKSVGGGAPNEQFF
TRBD1	TRBJ1-5	.	TRBV27	TGTGCCAGCAGCCCCGACAGGGTGAGCAATCAGCCCCAGCATTTT	CASSPDRVSNQPQHF
TRBD1	TRBJ1-2	.	TRBV3-1/TRBV3-2	TGTGCCAGCAGCCACCCCAGGGACAGGGGCCGAGAAAGCCTATCCGGCTACACCTTC	CASSHPRDRGRESLSGYTF